This entry describes one T cell receptor (beta chain). This table comes from immunoSEQ multiplex PCR, and its TCRdb copy is limited to in-frame clones, with some not included. Counted here are 2 million to 3 million clones, around nine tenths occurring once; the ten biggest clones make up under 0.15%. This entry belongs to a study of shared clonotypes between healthy human individuals. The sample comprised naive CD4+ T cells sorted from blood. Stated subset: CD45RA+ positively selected. This clonotype was obtained from a man aged 18 to 35 in good health.

The CDR3 here is CAWTRLAANTGELFF. The CDR3 nucleotides are TGTGCCTGGACCCGGCTAGCGGCGAACACCGGGGAGCTGTTTTTT. The V gene is TRBV30, the J gene TRBJ2-2, with 7 bases lining up with TRBD2. V lost 4 bases and J lost 0; bases outside the gene matches: 5. The CDR3 extends over 15 amino acids. Germline V gene sequence: CDR1 GTSNPN, CDR2 SVGIG (reference sequence).